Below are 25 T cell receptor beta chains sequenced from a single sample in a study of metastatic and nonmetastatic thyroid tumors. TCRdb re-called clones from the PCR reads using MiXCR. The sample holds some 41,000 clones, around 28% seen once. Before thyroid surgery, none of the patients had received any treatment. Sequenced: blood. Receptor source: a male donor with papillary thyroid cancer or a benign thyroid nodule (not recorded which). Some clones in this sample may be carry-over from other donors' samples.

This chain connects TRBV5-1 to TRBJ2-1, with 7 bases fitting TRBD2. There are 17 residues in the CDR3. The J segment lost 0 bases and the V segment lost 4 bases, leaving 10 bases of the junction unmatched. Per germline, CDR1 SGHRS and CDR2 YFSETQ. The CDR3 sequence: CASSPDPLAVSYNEQFF. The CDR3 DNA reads TGCGCCAGCAGCCCCGATCCCCTAGCGGTCTCCTACAATGAGCAGTTCTTC. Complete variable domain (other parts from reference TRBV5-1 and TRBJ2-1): KAGVTQTPRYLIKTRGQQVTLSCSPISGHRSVSWYQQTPGQGLQFLFEYFSETQRNKGNFPGRFSGRQFSNSRSEMNVSTLELGDSALYLCASSPDPLAVSYNEQFFGPGTRLTVL.

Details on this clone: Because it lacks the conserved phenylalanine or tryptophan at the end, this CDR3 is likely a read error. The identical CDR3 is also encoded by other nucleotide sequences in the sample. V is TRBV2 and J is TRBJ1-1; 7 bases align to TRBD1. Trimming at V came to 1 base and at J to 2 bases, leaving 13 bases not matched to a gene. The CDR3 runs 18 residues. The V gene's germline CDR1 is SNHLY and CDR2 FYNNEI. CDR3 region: CASSEVGGQKSLNTEAFL. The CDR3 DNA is TGTGCCAGCAGTGAAGTGGGGGGACAGAAGAGCCTCAACACTGAAGCTTTCCTC.

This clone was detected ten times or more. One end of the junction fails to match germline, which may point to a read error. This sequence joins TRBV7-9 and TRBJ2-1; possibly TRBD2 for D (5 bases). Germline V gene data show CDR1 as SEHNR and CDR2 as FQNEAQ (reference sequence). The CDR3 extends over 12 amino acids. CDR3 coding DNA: TGTGCCAGCACCTTAGCGATCAATGAGCAGTTCTTC. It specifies CASTLAINEQFF.

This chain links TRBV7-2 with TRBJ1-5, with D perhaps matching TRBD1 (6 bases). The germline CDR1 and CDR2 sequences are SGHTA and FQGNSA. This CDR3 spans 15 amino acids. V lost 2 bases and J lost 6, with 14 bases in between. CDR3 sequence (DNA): TGTGCCAGCAGCTTAACCTATGACAGGAGTCAGCCCCAGCATTTT. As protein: CASSLTYDRSQPQHF.

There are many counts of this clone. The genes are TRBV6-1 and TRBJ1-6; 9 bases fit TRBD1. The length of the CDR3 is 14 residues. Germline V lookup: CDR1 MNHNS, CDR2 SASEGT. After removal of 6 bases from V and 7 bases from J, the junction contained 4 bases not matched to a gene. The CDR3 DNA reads TGTGCCAGCAGACCCGGGACAGGGAATTCACCCCTCCACTTT. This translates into CASRPGTGNSPLHF.

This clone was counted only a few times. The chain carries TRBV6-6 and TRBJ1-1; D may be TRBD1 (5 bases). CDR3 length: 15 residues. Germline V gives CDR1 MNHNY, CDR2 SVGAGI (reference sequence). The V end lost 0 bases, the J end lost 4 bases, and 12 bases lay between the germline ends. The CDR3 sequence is CASSYSRGEGTEAFF. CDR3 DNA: TGTGCCAGCAGTTACTCGAGAGGGGAGGGCACTGAAGCTTTCTTT.

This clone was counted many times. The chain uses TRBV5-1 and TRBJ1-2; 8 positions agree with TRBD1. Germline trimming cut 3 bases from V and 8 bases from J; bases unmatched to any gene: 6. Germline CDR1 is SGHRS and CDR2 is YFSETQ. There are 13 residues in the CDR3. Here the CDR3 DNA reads TGCGCCAGCAGCTCCGGACAGGGTACAGGCTACACCTTC. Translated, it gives CASSSGQGTGYTF.

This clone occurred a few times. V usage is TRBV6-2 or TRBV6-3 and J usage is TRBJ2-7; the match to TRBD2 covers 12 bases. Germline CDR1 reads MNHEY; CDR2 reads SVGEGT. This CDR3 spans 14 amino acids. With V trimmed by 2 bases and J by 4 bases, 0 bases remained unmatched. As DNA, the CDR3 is TGTGCCAGCAGTTACGGGACTAGCGGGTACGAGCAGTACTTC. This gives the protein CASSYGTSGYEQYF.

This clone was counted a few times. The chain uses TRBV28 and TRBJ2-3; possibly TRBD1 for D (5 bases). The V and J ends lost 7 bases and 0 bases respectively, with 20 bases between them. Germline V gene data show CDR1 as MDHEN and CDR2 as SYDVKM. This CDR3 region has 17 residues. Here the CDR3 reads CASTPLRQLRSTDTQYF. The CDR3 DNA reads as TGTGCCAGCACCCCCCTTAGACAGCTCCGCAGCACAGATACGCAGTATTTT. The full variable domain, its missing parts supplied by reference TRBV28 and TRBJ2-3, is DVKVTQSSRYLVKRTGEKVFLECVQDMDHENMFWYRQDPGLGLRLIYFSYDVKMKEKGDIPEGYSVSREKKERFSLILESASTNQTSMYLCASTPLRQLRSTDTQYFGPGTRLTVL.

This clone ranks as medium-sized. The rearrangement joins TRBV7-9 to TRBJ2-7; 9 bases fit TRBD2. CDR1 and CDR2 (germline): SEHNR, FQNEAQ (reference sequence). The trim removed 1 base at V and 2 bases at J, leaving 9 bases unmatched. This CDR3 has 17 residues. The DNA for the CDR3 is TGTGCCAGCAGCTTAGATATTTCGGCGGGAGGGCCCTACGAGCAGTACTTC. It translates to CASSLDISAGGPYEQYF.

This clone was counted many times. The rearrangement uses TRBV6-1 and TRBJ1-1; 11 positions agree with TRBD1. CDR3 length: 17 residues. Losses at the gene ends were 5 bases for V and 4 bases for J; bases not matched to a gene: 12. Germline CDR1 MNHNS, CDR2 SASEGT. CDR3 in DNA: TGTGCCAGCAGTCAACAAAGGACAGGGGGCGGTGGCACTGAAGCTTTCTTT. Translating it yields CASSQQRTGGGGTEAFF.

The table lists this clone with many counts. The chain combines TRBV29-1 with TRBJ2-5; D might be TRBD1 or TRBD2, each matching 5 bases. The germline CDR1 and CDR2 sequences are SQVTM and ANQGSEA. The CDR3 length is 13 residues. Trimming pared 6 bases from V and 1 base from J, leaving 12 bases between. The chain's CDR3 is CSVTGTSQETQYF. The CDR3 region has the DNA TGCAGCGTAACCGGGACCAGCCAAGAGACCCAGTACTTC.

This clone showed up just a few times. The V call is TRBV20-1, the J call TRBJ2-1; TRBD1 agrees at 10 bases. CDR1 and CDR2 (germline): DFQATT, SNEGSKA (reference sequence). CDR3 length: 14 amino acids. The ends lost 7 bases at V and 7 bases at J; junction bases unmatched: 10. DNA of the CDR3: TGCAGTGAGAGACAGGGGGCGCCGGAAAATGAGCAGTTCTTC. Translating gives CSERQGAPENEQFF.

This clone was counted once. The CDR3 spells CASSQDASFETQYF. The CDR3 coding sequence is TGTGCCAGCAGCCAAGATGCATCCTTCGAGACCCAGTACTTC. This rearrangement joins TRBV3-1 to TRBJ2-5; D not resolved. V was cut by 0 bases and J by 5 bases, with 10 bases left in between. Germline CDR1 LGHDT, CDR2 YNNKEL (reference sequence). The CDR3 length is 14 residues.

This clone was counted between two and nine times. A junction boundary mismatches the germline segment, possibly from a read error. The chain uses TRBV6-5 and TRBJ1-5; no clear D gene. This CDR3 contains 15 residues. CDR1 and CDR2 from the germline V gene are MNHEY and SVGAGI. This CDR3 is CVSSYFLNSDQPQHF. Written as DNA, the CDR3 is TGTGTCAGCAGTTACTTCCTAAACTCGGATCAGCCCCAGCATTTT.

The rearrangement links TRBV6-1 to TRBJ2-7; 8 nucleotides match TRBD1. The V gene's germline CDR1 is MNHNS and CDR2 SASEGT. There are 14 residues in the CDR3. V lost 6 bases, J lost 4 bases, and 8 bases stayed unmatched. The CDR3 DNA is TGTGCCAGCAGAAGCGGACAGGGACGGTACGAGCAGTACTTC. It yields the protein CASRSGQGRYEQYF.

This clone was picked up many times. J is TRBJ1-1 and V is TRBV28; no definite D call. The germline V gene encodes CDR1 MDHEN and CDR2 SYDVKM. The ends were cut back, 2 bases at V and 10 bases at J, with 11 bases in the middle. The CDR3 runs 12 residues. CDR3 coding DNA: TGTGCCAGCAGTTTAGGGCAAGGTGGAGCTTTCTTT. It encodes CASSLGQGGAFF. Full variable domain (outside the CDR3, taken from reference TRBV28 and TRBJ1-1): DVKVTQSSRYLVKRTGEKVFLECVQDMDHENMFWYRQDPGLGLRLIYFSYDVKMKEKGDIPEGYSVSREKKERFSLILESASTNQTSMYLCASSLGQGGAFFGQGTRLTVV.

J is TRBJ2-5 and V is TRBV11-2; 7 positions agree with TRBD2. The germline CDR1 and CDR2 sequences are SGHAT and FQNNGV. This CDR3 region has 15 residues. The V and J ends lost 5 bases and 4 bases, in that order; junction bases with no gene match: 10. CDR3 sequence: CASSHPGGGGETQYF. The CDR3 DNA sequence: TGTGCCAGCAGCCACCCGGGAGGCGGTGGAGAGACCCAGTACTTC.

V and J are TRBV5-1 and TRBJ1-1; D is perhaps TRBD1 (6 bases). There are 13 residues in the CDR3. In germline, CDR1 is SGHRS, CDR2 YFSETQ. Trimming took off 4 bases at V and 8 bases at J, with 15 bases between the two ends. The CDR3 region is CASSPMGGTEAFF. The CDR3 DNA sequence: TGCGCCAGCAGCCCCATGGGGGGCACCGAAGCTTTCTTT. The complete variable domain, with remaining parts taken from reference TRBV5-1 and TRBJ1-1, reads KAGVTQTPRYLIKTRGQQVTLSCSPISGHRSVSWYQQTPGQGLQFLFEYFSETQRNKGNFPGRFSGRQFSNSRSEMNVSTLELGDSALYLCASSPMGGTEAFFGQGTRLTVV.

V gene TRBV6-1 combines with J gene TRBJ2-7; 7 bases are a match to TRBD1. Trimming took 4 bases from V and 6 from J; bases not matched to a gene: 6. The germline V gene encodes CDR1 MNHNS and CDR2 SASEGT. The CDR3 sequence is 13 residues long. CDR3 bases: TGTGCCAGCAGTGGGACAGGTTGGGGCGAGCAGTACTTC. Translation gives CASSGTGWGEQYF.

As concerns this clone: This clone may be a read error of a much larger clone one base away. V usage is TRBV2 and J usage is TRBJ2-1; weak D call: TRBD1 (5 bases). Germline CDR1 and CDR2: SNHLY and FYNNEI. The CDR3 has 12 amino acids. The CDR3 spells CASREGAWEQFF. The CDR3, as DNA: TGTGCCAGCAGGGAAGGGGCCTGGGAGCAGTTCTTC.

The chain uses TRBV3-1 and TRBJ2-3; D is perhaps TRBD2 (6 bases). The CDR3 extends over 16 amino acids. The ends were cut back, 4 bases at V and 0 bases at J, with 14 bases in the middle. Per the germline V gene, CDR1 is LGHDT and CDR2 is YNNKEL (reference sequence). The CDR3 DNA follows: TGTGCCAGCAGCCTAGCGGTAGGGTCTAGCACAGATACGCAGTATTTT. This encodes CASSLAVGSSTDTQYF.

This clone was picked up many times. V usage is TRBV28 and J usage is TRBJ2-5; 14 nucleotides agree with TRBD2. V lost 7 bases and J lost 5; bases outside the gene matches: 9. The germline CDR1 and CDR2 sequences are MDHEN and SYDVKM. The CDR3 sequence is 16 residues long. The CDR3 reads CASTRTSGGSYETQYF. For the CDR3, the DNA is TGTGCCAGCACCCGGACTAGCGGGGGGTCTTACGAGACCCAGTACTTC.

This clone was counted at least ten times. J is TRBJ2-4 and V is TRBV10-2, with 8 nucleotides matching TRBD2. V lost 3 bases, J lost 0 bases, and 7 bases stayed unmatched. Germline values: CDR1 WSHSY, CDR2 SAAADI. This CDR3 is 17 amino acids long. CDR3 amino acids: CASSDSSGGVAKNIQYF. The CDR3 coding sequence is TGCGCCAGCAGTGACTCATCCGGGGGGGTAGCCAAAAACATTCAGTACTTC.

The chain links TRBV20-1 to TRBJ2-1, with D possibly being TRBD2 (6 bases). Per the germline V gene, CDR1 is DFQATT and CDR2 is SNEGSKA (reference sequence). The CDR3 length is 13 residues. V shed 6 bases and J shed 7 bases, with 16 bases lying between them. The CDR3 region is CSARISGWNEQFF. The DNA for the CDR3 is TGCAGTGCGAGAATCAGCGGGTGGAATGAGCAGTTCTTC.